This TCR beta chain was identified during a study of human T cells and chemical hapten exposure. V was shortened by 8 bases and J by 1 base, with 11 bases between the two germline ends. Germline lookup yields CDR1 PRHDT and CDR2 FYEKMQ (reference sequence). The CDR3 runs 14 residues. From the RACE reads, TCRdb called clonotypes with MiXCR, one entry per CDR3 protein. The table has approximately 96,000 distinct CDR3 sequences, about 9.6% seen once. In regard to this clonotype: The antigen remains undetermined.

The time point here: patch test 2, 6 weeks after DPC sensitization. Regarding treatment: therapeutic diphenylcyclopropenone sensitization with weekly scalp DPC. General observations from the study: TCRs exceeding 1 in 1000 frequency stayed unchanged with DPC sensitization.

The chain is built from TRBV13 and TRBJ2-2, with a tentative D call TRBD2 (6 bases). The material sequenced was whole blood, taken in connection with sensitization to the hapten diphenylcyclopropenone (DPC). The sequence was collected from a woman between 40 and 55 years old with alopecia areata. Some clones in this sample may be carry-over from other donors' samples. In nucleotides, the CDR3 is TGTGCCAGCCGGCGGCGGGGGAACACCGGGGAGCTGTTTTTT. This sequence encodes CASRRRGNTGELFF.